The T cell receptor beta chain described here comes from a study of OX40 agonist ivuxolimab in advanced cancers. TCRdb's copy holds only in-frame clones and misses some; the assay was immunoSEQ multiplex PCR. This sample yields some 72,000 clones, of which 80% to 95% are seen a single time; around 0.53% belongs to the top ten. Germline V lookup: CDR1 KGHSH, CDR2 LQKENI. This CDR3 has 11 amino acids. V lost 1 base and J 3 bases, leaving 1 base between the germline ends. This TCR was recovered from an adult with an advanced solid tumor such as melanoma, head and neck, liver or kidney cancer. The sample here was CD4+ or CD8+ T cells sorted from blood, taken in a trial of the OX40 agonist ivuxolimab. The J gene is TRBJ2-7, the V gene TRBV18; D not resolved. The CDR3: CASSPHYEQYF. The CDR3 DNA reads as TGTGCCAGCTCACCACACTACGAGCAGTACTTC.